The 14 T cell receptor beta chains below all came from one sample that was sequenced in a study of shared clonotypes between healthy human individuals. Profiling relied on immunoSEQ multiplex PCR, and the TCRdb table lists in-frame clones only, not all of them. The sample gives under 1,900,000 clones, approximately 98.5% of which show up once; about 0.4% is in the top ten. The sample consisted of naive CD4+ T cells sorted from blood. Described subset: CD45RA+ positively selected. These receptor sequences come from a man aged 30 to 45 in good health.

This rearrangement joins TRBV11-2 to TRBJ2-7; the D gene is possibly TRBD1 (6 bases). Germline lookup yields CDR1 SGHAT and CDR2 FQNNGV. The CDR3 runs to 17 residues. V lost 3 bases and J 1 base, leaving 19 bases between the germline ends. The CDR3 here is CASSLYPGAGESYEQYF. The CDR3, as DNA: TGTGCCAGCAGCTTGTACCCCGGAGCAGGGGAATCCTACGAGCAGTACTTC.

In regard to this clone: Other nucleotide sequences from this sample produce the same CDR3. This rearrangement joins TRBV28 to TRBJ1-2, with D perhaps TRBD1 (5 bases). The germline CDR1 and CDR2 sequences are MDHEN and SYDVKM. Trimming stripped 6 bases from V and 2 bases from J, with 13 bases between. The CDR3 totals 14 residues. CDR3 sequence: CASRTPGSNYGYTF. The CDR3 DNA follows: TGTGCCAGCAGAACCCCAGGGTCCAACTATGGCTACACCTTC.

The chain carries TRBV19 and TRBJ2-1; D possibly matches TRBD1 or TRBD2 (5 bases each). This CDR3 is 13 amino acids long. Germline V gives CDR1 LNHDA, CDR2 SQIVND (reference sequence). Trimming took 0 bases from V and 7 from J, leaving 7 bases between them. The CDR3 loop reads CASSIDGTNEQFF. The DNA of the CDR3 is TGTGCCAGTAGTATAGACGGGACGAATGAGCAGTTCTTC.

This chain uses TRBV20-1 with TRBJ2-7; no definite D call. The V and J ends lost 6 bases and 6 bases respectively, with 12 bases between them. The germline V gene has CDR1 DFQATT and CDR2 SNEGSKA (reference sequence). The CDR3 is made up of 11 amino acids. The CDR3 nucleotides read TGCAGTGCCGCCTCGGGTCGCGAGCAGTACTTC. Encoded protein: CSAASGREQYF.

The J gene is TRBJ1-2, the V gene TRBV7-2; 7 bases are shared with TRBD1. Germline lookup yields CDR1 SGHTA and CDR2 FQGNSA. V lost 4 bases, J lost 8 bases, and 10 bases stayed unmatched. CDR3 length: 14 amino acids. CDR3 nucleotide sequence: TGTGCCAGCAGCTCTGACAGGGCCCTCCGGGGCTACACCTTC. Translation gives CASSSDRALRGYTF.

About this clone itself: A junction boundary mismatches the germline segment, possibly from a read error. This sequence joins TRBV7-7 and TRBJ2-1; TRBD2 agrees at 7 bases. The CDR3 extends over 16 amino acids. Germline V lookup: CDR1 SSHAT, CDR2 FNYEAQ (reference sequence). The CDR3 sequence: CASSRTEVGRAVEQFF. The CDR3 DNA reads TGTGCTAGCAGCCGAACCGAAGTAGGGAGGGCCGTTGAGCAGTTCTTC. Drawing the rest from reference TRBV7-7 and TRBJ2-1, the complete variable domain is GAGVSQSPRYKVTKRGQDVTLRCDPISSHATLYWYQQALGQGPEFLTYFNYEAQPDKSGLPSDRFSAERPEGSISTLTIQRTEQRDSAMYRCASSRTEVGRAVEQFFGPGTRLTVL.

The rearrangement links TRBV5-4 to TRBJ1-3, with TRBD1 identical over 7 bases. The V gene's germline CDR1 is SGHNT and CDR2 YYREEE (reference sequence). After removal of 4 bases from V and 0 bases from J, the junction contained 4 bases not matched to a gene. The CDR3 sequence is 15 residues long. The CDR3 sequence is CASSQGQISGNTIYF. CDR3 nucleotide sequence: TGTGCCAGCAGCCAGGGACAGATCTCTGGAAACACCATATATTTT.

This clone was recorded once. One end of the junction varies from germline; a read error may be responsible. The chain recombines TRBV7-9 with TRBJ2-1, with 9 bases fitting TRBD1. The CDR3 runs 12 residues. Germline V lookup: CDR1 SEHNR, CDR2 FQNEAQ (reference sequence). CDR3 amino acids: CASSYPGTGMIF. CDR3 DNA sequence: TGTGCCAGCAGCTACCCCGGGACAGGGATGATCTTC.

V usage is TRBV11-3 and J usage is TRBJ2-2; D might be TRBD1 (6 bases). V was cut by 5 bases and J by 5 bases, with 18 bases left in between. Per the germline V gene, CDR1 is SGHNT and CDR2 is YENEEA. This CDR3 spans 16 amino acids. This chain's CDR3 is CASSRFNPQGTGELFF. CDR3 coding DNA: TGTGCCAGCAGCCGATTTAATCCCCAGGGGACCGGGGAGCTGTTTTTT.

The V call is TRBV2, the J call TRBJ2-7; 7 positions match TRBD2. The V gene's germline CDR1 is SNHLY and CDR2 FYNNEI. This CDR3 has 16 amino acids. V gave up 1 base and J gave up 4 bases; unmatched junction bases: 10. The DNA for the CDR3 is TGTGCCAGCAGTGAAGTGGACCCCGGGGGGTCGTACGAGCAGTACTTC. This codes for CASSEVDPGGSYEQYF. The full variable domain, with the rest looked up from reference TRBV2 and TRBJ2-7, is EPEVTQTPSHQVTQMGQEVILRCVPISNHLYFYWYRQILGQKVEFLVSFYNNEISEKSEIFDDQFSVERPDGSNFTLKIRSTKLEDSAMYFCASSEVDPGGSYEQYFGPGTRLTVT.

This sequence joins TRBV5-4 and TRBJ2-2, with 10 nucleotides matching TRBD1. The CDR3 runs 16 residues. Trimming at V came to 0 bases and at J to 4 bases, leaving 3 bases not matched to a gene. Germline assignment: CDR1 SGHNT and CDR2 YYREEE (reference sequence). CDR3 region: CASSLGQGARTGELFF. The CDR3 DNA reads as TGTGCCAGCAGCTTGGGACAGGGGGCGCGCACCGGGGAGCTGTTTTTT.

J is TRBJ2-1 and V is TRBV9; D is perhaps TRBD2 (6 bases). Germline CDR1 reads SGDLS; CDR2 reads YYNGEE. The ends were cut back, 8 bases at V and 4 bases at J, with 28 bases in the middle. The CDR3 is 18 residues long. CDR3 DNA sequence: TGTGCCAGTTCAGCCCCGCTCGGACCGGGAGTTGGTTACAATGAGCAGTTCTTC. Translation: CASSAPLGPGVGYNEQFF.

This sequence joins TRBV19 and TRBJ2-2; 9 nucleotides align to TRBD1. V gave up 4 bases and J gave up 3 bases; unmatched junction bases: 6. CDR3 size: 16 residues. CDR1 is LNHDA and CDR2 is SQIVND in the germline V gene (reference sequence). This chain's CDR3 is CASSSSGTGHTGELFF. CDR3 nucleotide sequence: TGTGCCAGTAGTAGTTCCGGGACAGGGCACACCGGGGAGCTGTTTTTT.

This clone was picked up one time. The same CDR3 can be traced to other DNA sequences in this sample. CDR3 sequence: CASSLDRQPQHF. The CDR3 DNA follows: TGTGCCAGCAGCTTAGATCGCCAGCCCCAGCATTTT. The chain carries TRBV7-2 and TRBJ1-5, with D unresolved. This CDR3 region has 12 residues. The V and J ends lost 1 base and 7 bases respectively, with 5 bases between them. The germline V gene has CDR1 SGHTA and CDR2 FQGNSA.